This TCR beta chain was captured in a study of shared clonotypes between healthy human individuals. Study information: Three plates each covered CD4 naive and memory; CD8 naive two, CD8 memory one.

Notes on this clone: Antigen: not known.

Replicate sorted-subset PCRs were loaded with around 200 ng DNA, about 30,000 T cell genomes. Using immunoSEQ multiplex PCR, the repertoire was profiled, and TCRdb retains in-frame clones only, with some absent. Counted here are around 600,000 clones, roughly 98% occurring once; the ten biggest clones make up around 0.3%. CD8 cells classed as naive were CD45RO-negative and positively selected for CCR7, excluding terminally differentiated effector memory CD45RA+ cells. Study-level results: What naive subsets generally showed was a larger estimated richness than memory subsets showed.

V dropped 7 bases and J dropped 3 bases, with 13 bases sitting between them. The CDR3 is 14 residues long. Germline V gene data show CDR1 as MNHEY and CDR2 as SVGAGI. The V call is TRBV6-5, the J call TRBJ2-1, with D possibly matching TRBD2 (5 bases). The receptor was isolated from a man aged 30 to 39 in good health. Sequencing input: naive CD8+ T cells sorted from blood. For the CDR3, the DNA is TGTGCCAGCACCCCCGGGGAGTTCTACAATGAGCAGTTCTTC. Protein product: CASTPGEFYNEQFF.